This T cell receptor (beta chain) is from a study of cytomegalovirus exposure and HLA in healthy donors. General observations from the study: Specificity of a few CMV-associated chains for CMV antigens was verified in vitro.

As to this clone: No antigen is known for it.

Trimming shortened V by 4 bases and J by 7 bases, and 5 bases separated the two germline ends. The CDR3 is made up of 10 amino acids. Germline CDR1 reads SQVTM; CDR2 reads ANQGSEA. Primers for the PCR totalled 60 Vbeta and 13 Jbeta. Assay: immunoSEQ multiplex PCR; the TCRdb copy retains only in-frame clones and omits some. The table has 150,000 to 180,000 clones, about four fifths seen once; the top ten hold 2.8%. The TCR was taken from a man between 18 and 29 years old in good health and CMV-seronegative. The specimen sequenced was PBMCs. The chain has TRBV29-1 and TRBJ1-5; no reliable D call. For the CDR3, the DNA is TGCAGCGTTGGACACCAGCCCCAGCATTTT. Translated, it gives CSVGHQPQHF.